Sequencing of this T cell receptor (beta chain) was carried out in a study of blood T cell repertoires in COVID-19. Background on the study: Whether acute or convalescent, the COVID-19 samples came from the United States, Italy and Spain.

Germline V gene lookup returns CDR1 SGHDT and CDR2 YYEEEE. The CDR3 is made up of 15 amino acids. V lost 4 bases and J lost 4; bases outside the gene matches: 10. Participants were aged roughly 18 to 100 years from roughly 26 US areas. Cohort 3 donors were reported recovered after two negative PCRs, clearance, or symptom resolution. Per the authors' pipeline: Reference gene primer amplification gave nucleated cell count estimates. Libraries were prepared by immunoSEQ multiplex PCR; TCRdb keeps only in-frame clonotypes and omits some of them. V and J calls and clone size are those listed in that table; D and trimming were worked out from the DNA. The repertoire holds about 200,000 clones, with roughly four fifths as singletons.

The chain links TRBV5-6 to TRBJ1-2; 7 bases match TRBD1. The sample was PBMCs or T cells enriched from blood (not recorded which). The sequence was collected from a middle-aged man who had recovered from COVID-19. The CDR3 spells CASSPGQYSSYGYTF. CDR3 coding DNA: TGTGCCAGCAGCCCGGGACAGTATAGCTCCTATGGCTACACCTTC.